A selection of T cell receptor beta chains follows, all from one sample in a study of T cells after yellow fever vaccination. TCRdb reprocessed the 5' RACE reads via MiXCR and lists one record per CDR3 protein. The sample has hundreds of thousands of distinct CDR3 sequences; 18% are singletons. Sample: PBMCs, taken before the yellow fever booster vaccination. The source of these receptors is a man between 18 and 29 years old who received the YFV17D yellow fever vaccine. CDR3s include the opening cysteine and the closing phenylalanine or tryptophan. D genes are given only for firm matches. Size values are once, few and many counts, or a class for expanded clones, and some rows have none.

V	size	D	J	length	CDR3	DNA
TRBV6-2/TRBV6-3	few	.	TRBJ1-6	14	CASSLTLGDSPLHF	TGTGCCAGCAGCCTAACCTTGGGTGATTCACCCCTCCACTTT
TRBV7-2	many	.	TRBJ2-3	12	CASSLEGNTQYF	TGTGCCAGCAGCTTAGAGGGAAATACGCAGTATTTT
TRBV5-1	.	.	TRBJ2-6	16	CASSFVDRSGANVLTF	TGCGCCAGCAGTTTTGTTGACCGTTCTGGGGCCAACGTCCTGACTTTC
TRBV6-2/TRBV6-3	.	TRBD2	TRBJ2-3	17	CASVSGRLAGLTDTQYF	TGTGCCAGCGTCTCGGGAAGGCTAGCGGGACTCACAGATACGCAGTATTTT
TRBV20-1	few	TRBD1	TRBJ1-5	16	CSASAWDRGSNQPQHF	TGCAGTGCTAGCGCCTGGGACAGGGGCAGCAATCAGCCCCAGCATTTT
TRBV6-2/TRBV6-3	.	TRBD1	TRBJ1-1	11	CASGQGASAFF	TGTGCCAGCGGACAGGGGGCGAGTGCTTTCTTT
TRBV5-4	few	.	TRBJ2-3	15	CASSLDQRGTDTQYF	TGTGCCAGCAGCTTGGATCAGCGGGGCACAGATACGCAGTATTTT
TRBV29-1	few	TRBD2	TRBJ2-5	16	CSVCVSGGSAQETQYF	TGCAGCGTCTGTGTTAGCGGGGGGTCTGCTCAAGAGACCCAGTACTTC
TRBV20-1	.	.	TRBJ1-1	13	CSATRLENTEAFF	TGCAGTGCGACCAGACTTGAGAACACTGAAGCTTTCTTT
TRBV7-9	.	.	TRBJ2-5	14	CASSLMGVQETQYF	TGTGCCAGCAGCTTAATGGGGGTCCAAGAGACCCAGTACTTC
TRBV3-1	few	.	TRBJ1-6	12	CASSQGSSPLHF	TGTGCCAGCAGCCAAGGTAGTTCACCCCTCCACTTT
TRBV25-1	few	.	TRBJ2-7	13	CASSATGRNEQYF	TGTGCCAGCAGTGCTACAGGGCGGAACGAGCAGTACTTC
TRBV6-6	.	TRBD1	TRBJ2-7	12	CAGGQVAGEQYF	TGTGCCGGGGGACAGGTGGCTGGGGAGCAGTACTTC
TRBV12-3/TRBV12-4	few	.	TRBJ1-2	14	CASRRSEGDRGYTF	TGTGCCAGCAGGAGGTCGGAGGGAGACAGGGGCTACACCTTC
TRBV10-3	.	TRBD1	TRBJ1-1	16	CAISERDRGPNTEAFF	TGTGCCATCAGTGAGCGGGACAGGGGCCCGAACACTGAAGCTTTCTTT
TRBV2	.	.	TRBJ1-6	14	CASRDTGRIATLHF	TGTGCCAGCAGGGATACAGGGAGAATTGCCACCCTCCACTTT
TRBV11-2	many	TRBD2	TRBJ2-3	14	CASSGGLATDTQYF	TGTGCCAGCAGCGGCGGACTAGCAACAGATACGCAGTATTTT
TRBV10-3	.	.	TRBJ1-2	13	CATGGTIASTYTF	TGTGCCACGGGGGGGACAATCGCTAGCACCTACACCTTC
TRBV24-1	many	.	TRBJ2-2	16	CATSDPRRGTHGELFF	TGTGCCACCAGTGACCCTCGACGGGGGACCCACGGGGAGCTGTTTTTT
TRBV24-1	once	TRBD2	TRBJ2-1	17	CATSDPGLAGGPYEQFF	TGTGCCACCAGTGATCCGGGACTAGCGGGGGGACCATATGAGCAGTTCTTC
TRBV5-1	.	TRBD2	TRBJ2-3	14	CASSTGTSADTQYF	TGCGCCAGCAGCACCGGGACTAGTGCAGATACGCAGTATTTT
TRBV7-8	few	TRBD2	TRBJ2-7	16	CASSLATSGGTYEQYF	TGTGCCAGCAGCTTAGCGACTAGCGGGGGGACCTACGAGCAGTACTTC
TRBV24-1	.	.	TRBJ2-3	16	CATSDSGSGYTDTQYF	TGTGCCACCAGTGATTCGGGGAGCGGATACACAGATACGCAGTATTTT
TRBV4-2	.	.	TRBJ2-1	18	CASSQGWDSGRSYNEQFF	TGTGCCAGCAGCCAAGGATGGGATAGCGGACGCTCCTACAATGAGCAGTTCTTC
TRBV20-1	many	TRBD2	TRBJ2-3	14	CSARDLVGGDTQYF	TGCAGTGCTAGAGATCTGGTCGGGGGGGATACGCAGTATTTT